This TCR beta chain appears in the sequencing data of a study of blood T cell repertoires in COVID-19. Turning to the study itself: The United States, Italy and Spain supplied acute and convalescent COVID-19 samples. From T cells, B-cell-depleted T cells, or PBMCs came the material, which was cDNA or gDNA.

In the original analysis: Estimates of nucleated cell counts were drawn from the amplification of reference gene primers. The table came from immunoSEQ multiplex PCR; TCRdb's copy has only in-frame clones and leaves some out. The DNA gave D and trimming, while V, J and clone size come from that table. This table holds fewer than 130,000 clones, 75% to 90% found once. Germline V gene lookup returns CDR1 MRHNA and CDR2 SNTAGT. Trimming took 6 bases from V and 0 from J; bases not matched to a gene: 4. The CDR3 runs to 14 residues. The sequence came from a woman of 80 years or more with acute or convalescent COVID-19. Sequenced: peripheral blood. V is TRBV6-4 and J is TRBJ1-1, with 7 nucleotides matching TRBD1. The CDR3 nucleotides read TGTGCCAGCAGGGAGACAGGGATGAACACTGAAGCTTTCTTT. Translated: CASRETGMNTEAFF.